This is a list of T cell receptor beta chains from one sample in a study of blood T cell repertoires in COVID-19. The table came from immunoSEQ multiplex PCR; TCRdb's copy has only in-frame clones and leaves some out. The sample has about 200,000 clones, 70% to 90% seen once. Sequences were obtained from peripheral blood. These receptors originate from a man over 45 with COVID-19, enrolled during active disease. The CDR3 runs from the conserved cysteine through the conserved F or W. The D gene is left open where the match is weak. Clone size is given for some rows only: seen once, a few or many times, or a class if the clone is expanded.

TRBJ2-3	TRBV2	TRBD2	once	15	CASSMTSGGPDTQYF	TGTGCCAGCAGTATGACTAGCGGGGGCCCAGATACGCAGTATTTT
TRBJ1-1	TRBV6-6	NA	NA	13	CASSDLQGTEAFF	TGTGCCAGCAGTGACCTACAGGGAACTGAAGCTTTCTTT
TRBJ2-7	TRBV5-1	TRBD1	NA	14	CAGYPGQASYEQYF	TGCGCCGGATACCCGGGACAGGCGTCCTACGAGCAGTACTTC
TRBJ2-5	TRBV7-9	NA	NA	14	CASSFTDSQETQYF	TGTGCCAGCAGCTTTACAGACAGCCAAGAGACCCAGTACTTC
TRBJ2-1	TRBV2	TRBD2	NA	16	CASSEASGLDYNEQFF	TGTGCCAGCAGTGAAGCATCGGGACTAGACTACAATGAGCAGTTCTTC
TRBJ1-2	TRBV28	NA	NA	13	CASSLFQGYGYTF	TGTGCCAGCAGTTTATTTCAGGGTTATGGCTACACCTTC
TRBJ2-3	TRBV7-6	NA	NA	14	CASSLAASTDTQYF	TGTGCCAGCAGCTTAGCGGCAAGTACAGATACGCAGTATTTT
TRBJ2-2	TRBV3-1/TRBV3-2	NA	NA	13	CASSMTSTGELFF	TGTGCCAGCAGCATGACTAGTACCGGGGAGCTGTTTTTT
TRBJ1-1	TRBV18	TRBD1	NA	15	CASTGQGGFGTEAFF	TGTGCCAGCACCGGACAGGGGGGATTTGGGACTGAAGCTTTCTTT
TRBJ2-3	TRBV19	TRBD1	NA	12	CASRGQTDTQYF	TGTGCCAGCAGGGGGCAAACAGATACGCAGTATTTT
TRBJ2-4	TRBV5-5	NA	NA	17	CASSLGPLAAAKNIQYF	TGTGCCAGCAGCTTGGGCCCCCTGGCGGCGGCCAAAAACATTCAGTACTTC
TRBJ2-3	TRBV5-1	NA	NA	15	CASSLALDYTDTQYF	TGCGCCAGCAGCTTGGCACTAGACTACACAGATACGCAGTATTTT
TRBJ2-2	TRBV2	NA	NA	15	CASSPIRGDTGELFF	TGTGCCAGCAGTCCGATACGCGGGGACACCGGGGAGCTGTTTTTT
TRBJ2-3	TRBV27	TRBD2	NA	15	CASSLSAGGSDTQYF	TGTGCCAGCAGTTTATCAGCGGGGGGGTCTGATACGCAGTATTTT
TRBJ1-1	TRBV21-1	NA	NA	15	CARNQEEDQNTEAFF	TGTGCCAGGAACCAGGAGGAAGATCAGAACACTGAAGCTTTCTTT
TRBJ2-7	TRBV6-5	TRBD2	NA	15	CASSYSGLGGYEQYF	TGTGCCAGCAGTTACTCGGGACTAGGAGGCTACGAGCAGTACTTC
TRBJ2-3	TRBV18	NA	NA	13	CASSPSSTDTQYF	TGTGCCAGCTCACCTAGCAGCACAGATACGCAGTATTTT
TRBJ2-1	TRBV11-3	NA	NA	15	CASSLGTGIPNEQFF	TGTGCCAGCAGCTTAGGTACGGGAATTCCCAATGAGCAGTTCTTC
TRBJ2-7	TRBV7-8	TRBD2	NA	15	CASSFGQAGDDEQYF	TGTGCCAGCAGCTTTGGGCAAGCGGGAGACGACGAGCAGTACTTC
TRBJ2-1	TRBV6-9	TRBD2	NA	18	CASRPLAGGPLVYNEQFF	TGTGCCAGCAGACCACTAGCGGGAGGGCCCCTTGTCTACAATGAGCAGTTCTTC